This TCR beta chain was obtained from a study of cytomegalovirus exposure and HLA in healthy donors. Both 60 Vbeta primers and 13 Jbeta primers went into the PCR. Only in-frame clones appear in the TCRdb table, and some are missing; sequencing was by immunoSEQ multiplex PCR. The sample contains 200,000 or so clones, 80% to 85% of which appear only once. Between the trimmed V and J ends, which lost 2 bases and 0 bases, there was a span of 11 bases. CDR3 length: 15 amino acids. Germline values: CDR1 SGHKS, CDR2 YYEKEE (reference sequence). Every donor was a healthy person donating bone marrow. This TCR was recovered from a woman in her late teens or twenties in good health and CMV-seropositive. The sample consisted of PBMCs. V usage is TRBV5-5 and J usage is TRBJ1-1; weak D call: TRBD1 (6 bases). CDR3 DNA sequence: TGTGCCAGCAGCTTTGGGGGCCTAATGAACACTGAAGCTTTCTTT. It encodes CASSFGGLMNTEAFF.